A selection of T cell receptor beta chains follows, all from one sample in a study of blood T cell repertoires in COVID-19. Here immunoSEQ multiplex PCR was the method, and the copy in TCRdb shows in-frame clones only, minus some. The sample yields hundreds of thousands of clones, about 93% seen once. The sequencing input was peripheral blood. All receptors derive from a man aged 55 to 70 with COVID-19, enrolled during active disease. Both conserved end residues are part of each CDR3. D genes are given only for firm matches. A clone size is listed for some rows: how often the clone was seen (once, few, many), or a class if it is expanded.

v_call: TRBV5-8
clone_size: .
d_call: .
j_call: TRBJ2-1
cdr3_aa: CASPWLSGVSPYNEQFF
cdr3_nt: TGTGCCAGCCCATGGCTTTCGGGGGTCAGCCCCTACAATGAGCAGTTCTTC

v_call: TRBV7-8
clone_size: .
d_call: TRBD1
j_call: TRBJ1-5
cdr3_aa: CASSPRGRDRDQPQHF
cdr3_nt: TGTGCCAGCAGCCCCAGGGGGAGGGACAGGGATCAGCCCCAGCATTTT

v_call: TRBV10-3
clone_size: .
d_call: .
j_call: TRBJ1-4
cdr3_aa: CAISDPTASNEKLFF
cdr3_nt: TGTGCCATCAGTGACCCGACAGCCTCTAATGAAAAACTGTTTTTT

v_call: TRBV19
clone_size: .
d_call: .
j_call: TRBJ1-5
cdr3_aa: CASSPVGGGFSNQPQHF
cdr3_nt: TGTGCCAGTAGCCCCGTCGGGGGAGGCTTTAGCAATCAGCCCCAGCATTTT

v_call: TRBV10-2
clone_size: .
d_call: .
j_call: TRBJ1-5
cdr3_aa: CASSARREGYSNQPQHF
cdr3_nt: TGCGCCAGCAGTGCTAGAAGGGAGGGTTATAGCAATCAGCCCCAGCATTTT

v_call: TRBV28
clone_size: .
d_call: .
j_call: TRBJ2-3
cdr3_aa: CASSQKTVLGTQYF
cdr3_nt: TGTGCCAGCAGTCAAAAGACAGTATTAGGTACGCAGTATTTT

v_call: TRBV30
clone_size: .
d_call: TRBD2
j_call: TRBJ2-1
cdr3_aa: CAWAEGSGGALNEQFF
cdr3_nt: TGTGCCTGGGCGGAGGGAAGCGGGGGGGCATTGAATGAGCAGTTCTTC

v_call: TRBV3-1/TRBV3-2
clone_size: .
d_call: TRBD1
j_call: TRBJ1-4
cdr3_aa: CASSSGTGREKLFF
cdr3_nt: TGTGCCAGCAGTTCCGGGACAGGGCGTGAAAAACTGTTTTTT

v_call: TRBV24-1
clone_size: .
d_call: .
j_call: TRBJ1-2
cdr3_aa: CATSTPRVGYTF
cdr3_nt: TGTGCCACCAGTACCCCCAGGGTTGGCTACACCTTC

v_call: TRBV10-2
clone_size: .
d_call: .
j_call: TRBJ2-2
cdr3_aa: CASKSGRGNTGELFF
cdr3_nt: TGCGCCAGCAAAAGTGGCAGGGGGAACACCGGGGAGCTGTTTTTT

v_call: TRBV6-1
clone_size: once
d_call: TRBD2
j_call: TRBJ2-7
cdr3_aa: CASSEAGTSPPYEQYF
cdr3_nt: TGTGCCAGCAGTGAAGCAGGGACTAGTCCCCCCTACGAGCAGTACTTC

v_call: TRBV5-4
clone_size: once
d_call: .
j_call: TRBJ1-2
cdr3_aa: CASSLRAGAADNYGYTF
cdr3_nt: TGTGCCAGCAGCCTCCGGGCGGGGGCAGCCGATAACTATGGCTACACCTTC

v_call: TRBV9
clone_size: .
d_call: .
j_call: TRBJ2-3
cdr3_aa: CASSAVVGRDTQYF
cdr3_nt: TGTGCCAGCAGCGCAGTAGTGGGGCGTGATACGCAGTATTTT

v_call: TRBV5-1
clone_size: .
d_call: TRBD2
j_call: TRBJ2-1
cdr3_aa: CASSSGLAGINYNEQFF
cdr3_nt: TGCGCCAGCAGCTCGGGACTAGCGGGCATTAACTACAATGAGCAGTTCTTC

v_call: TRBV9
clone_size: .
d_call: TRBD1
j_call: TRBJ1-3
cdr3_aa: CASSVGQGRSSGNTIYF
cdr3_nt: TGTGCCAGCAGCGTTGGACAGGGAAGGAGCTCTGGAAACACCATATATTTT

v_call: TRBV25-1
clone_size: .
d_call: .
j_call: TRBJ1-2
cdr3_aa: CASSEFPGQSSNGYTF
cdr3_nt: TGTGCCAGCAGTGAATTCCCTGGGCAGAGTAGTAATGGCTACACCTTC